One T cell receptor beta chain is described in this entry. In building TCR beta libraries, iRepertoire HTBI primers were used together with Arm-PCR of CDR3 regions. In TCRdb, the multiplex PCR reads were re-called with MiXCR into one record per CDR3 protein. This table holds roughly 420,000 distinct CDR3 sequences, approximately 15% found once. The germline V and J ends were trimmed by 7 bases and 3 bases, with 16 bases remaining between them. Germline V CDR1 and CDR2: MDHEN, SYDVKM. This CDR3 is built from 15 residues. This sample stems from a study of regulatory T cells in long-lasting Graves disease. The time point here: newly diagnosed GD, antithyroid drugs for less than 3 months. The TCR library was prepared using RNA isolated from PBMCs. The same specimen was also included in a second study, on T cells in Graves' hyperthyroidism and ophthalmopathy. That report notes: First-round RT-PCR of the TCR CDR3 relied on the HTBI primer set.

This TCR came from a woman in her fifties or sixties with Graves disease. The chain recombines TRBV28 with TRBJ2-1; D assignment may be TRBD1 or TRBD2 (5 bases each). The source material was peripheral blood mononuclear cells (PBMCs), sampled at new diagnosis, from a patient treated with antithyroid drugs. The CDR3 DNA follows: TGTGCCAGCAAAATGGGAGACAGAAGCTACAATGAGCAGTTCTTC. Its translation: CASKMGDRSYNEQFF. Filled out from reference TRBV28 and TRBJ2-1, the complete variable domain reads DVKVTQSSRYLVKRTGEKVFLECVQDMDHENMFWYRQDPGLGLRLIYFSYDVKMKEKGDIPEGYSVSREKKERFSLILESASTNQTSMYLCASKMGDRSYNEQFFGPGTRLTVL.